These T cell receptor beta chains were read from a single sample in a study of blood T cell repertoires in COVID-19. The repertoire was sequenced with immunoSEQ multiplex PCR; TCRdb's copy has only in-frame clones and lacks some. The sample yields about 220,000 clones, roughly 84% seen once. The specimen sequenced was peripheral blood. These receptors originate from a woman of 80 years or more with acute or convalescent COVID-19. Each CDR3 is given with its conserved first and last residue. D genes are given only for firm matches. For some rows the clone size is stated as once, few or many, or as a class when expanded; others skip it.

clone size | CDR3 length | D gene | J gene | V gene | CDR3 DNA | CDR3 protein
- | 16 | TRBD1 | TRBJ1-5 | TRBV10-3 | TGTGCCATCAGTGAGGGGACAGCATCTAGCAATCAGCCCCAGCATTTT | CAISEGTASSNQPQHF
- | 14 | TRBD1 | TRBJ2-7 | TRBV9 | TGTGCCAGCAGCCCCCGGACAGGGATAGGGGAGCAGTACTTC | CASSPRTGIGEQYF
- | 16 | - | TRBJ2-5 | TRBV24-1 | TGTGCCACCAGTGGGGGCGGGGGGACAGTCCAAGAGACCCAGTACTTC | CATSGGGGTVQETQYF
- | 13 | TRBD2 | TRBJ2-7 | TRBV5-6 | TGTGCCAGCTCTTCTAGCGGGGGGTACGAGCAGTACTTC | CASSSSGGYEQYF
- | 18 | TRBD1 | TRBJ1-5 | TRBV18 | TGTGCCAGCTCACCGGGACAGGTCAGGGTAGGAAGCAATCAGCCCCAGCATTTT | CASSPGQVRVGSNQPQHF
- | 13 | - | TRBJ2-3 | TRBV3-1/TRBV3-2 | TGTGCCAGCAGCTTTACCCAGAGGGATACGCAGTATTTT | CASSFTQRDTQYF
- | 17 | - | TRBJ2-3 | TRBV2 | TGTGCCAGCAGTGAAGCGTTAAATAGACAGGTTACAGATACGCAGTATTTT | CASSEALNRQVTDTQYF
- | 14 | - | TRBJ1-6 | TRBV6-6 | TGTGCCAGCAGTTACCCTAGTCCCAATTCACCCCTCCACTTT | CASSYPSPNSPLHF
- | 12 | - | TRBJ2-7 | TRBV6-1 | TGTGCCAGCAGCGAAGGAGAGACACCGCAGTACTTC | CASSEGETPQYF
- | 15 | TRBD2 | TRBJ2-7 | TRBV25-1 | TGTGCCAGCAGTGAGGGACTAGCGGGGGGGCGCGAGCAGTACTTC | CASSEGLAGGREQYF
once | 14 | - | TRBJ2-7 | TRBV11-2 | TGTGCCAGCAGCTTAGAAAGGGTAGGGGTCGAGCAGTACTTC | CASSLERVGVEQYF
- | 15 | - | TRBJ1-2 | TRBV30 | TGTGCCTGGATATGGGTGGGGCTGATTAACTATGGCTACACCTTC | CAWIWVGLINYGYTF
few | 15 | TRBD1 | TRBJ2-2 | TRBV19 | TGTGCCAGTAGTTCCGGGACAGGGGATGCCGGGGAGCTGTTTTTT | CASSSGTGDAGELFF
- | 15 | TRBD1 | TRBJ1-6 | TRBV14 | TGTGCCAGCAGCCCCAGGGGACAGGTTAATTCACCCCTCCACTTT | CASSPRGQVNSPLHF
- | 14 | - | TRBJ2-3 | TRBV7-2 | TGTGCCAGCAGCCCGTTTAGTAGCACAGATACGCAGTATTTT | CASSPFSSTDTQYF
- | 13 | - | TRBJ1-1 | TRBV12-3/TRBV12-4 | TGTGCCAGCAGTTTCCAGGGAAACACTGAAGCTTTCTTT | CASSFQGNTEAFF
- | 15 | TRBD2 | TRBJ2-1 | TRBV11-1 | TGTGCCAGCAGCCGCGGACTAGCCCGTTCGGATGAGCAGTTCTTC | CASSRGLARSDEQFF
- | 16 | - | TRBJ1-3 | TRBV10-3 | TGTGCCATCAGCTTCGAAAGTGCAGACTCTGGAAACACCATATATTTT | CAISFESADSGNTIYF
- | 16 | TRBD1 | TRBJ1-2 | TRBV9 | TGTGCCAGCAGCGTAGCCACCGGGACAGCTAACTATGGCTACACCTTC | CASSVATGTANYGYTF
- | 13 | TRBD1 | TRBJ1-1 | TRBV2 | TGTGCCAGCACCCGGGACAGGGGCTCTGAAGCTTTCTTT | CASTRDRGSEAFF
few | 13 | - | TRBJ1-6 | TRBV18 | TGTGCCAGCTCACCCGGGGGGTTGGCACCCCTCCACTTT | CASSPGGLAPLHF
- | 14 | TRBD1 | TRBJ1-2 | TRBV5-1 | TGCGCCAGCAGCTTCTCCGGGACAGGAGACTCGCCGCTTTTC | CASSFSGTGDSPLF
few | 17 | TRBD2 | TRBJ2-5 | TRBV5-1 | TGCGCCAGCAGCTTTGGACTAGCGGGGGCGTTGGGGGAGACCCAGTACTTC | CASSFGLAGALGETQYF
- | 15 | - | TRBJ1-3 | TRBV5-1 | TGCGCCAGCAGCTTGGGCAGGGTATCTGGAAACACCATATATTTT | CASSLGRVSGNTIYF
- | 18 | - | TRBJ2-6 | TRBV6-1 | TGTGCCAGCAGTGTTGCGACCTTCAGGGGCTCTGGGGCCAACGTCCTGACTTTC | CASSVATFRGSGANVLTF
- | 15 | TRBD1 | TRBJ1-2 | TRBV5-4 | TGTGCCAGCAGCTCAGAGGACAGGGCGGTCTATGGCTACACCTTC | CASSSEDRAVYGYTF
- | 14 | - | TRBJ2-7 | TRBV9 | TGTGCCAGCAGCGTAGGGGAGACGGCCTCCGAGCAGTACTTC | CASSVGETASEQYF
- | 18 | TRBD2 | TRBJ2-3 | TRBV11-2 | TGTGCCAGCAGCCAGACTAGCGGGGGGTACGGGGGCACAGATACGCAGTATTTT | CASSQTSGGYGGTDTQYF
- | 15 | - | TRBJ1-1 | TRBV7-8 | TGTGCCAGCAGCCCGGTTGCGGGGGGGAACACTGAAGCTTTCTTT | CASSPVAGGNTEAFF
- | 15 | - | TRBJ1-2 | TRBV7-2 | TGTGCCAGCAGCTTTAGCCGGCAGAAGAACTATGGCTACACCTTC | CASSFSRQKNYGYTF
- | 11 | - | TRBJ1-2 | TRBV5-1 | TGCGCCAGCAGTTCGGACTATGGCTACACCTTC | CASSSDYGYTF
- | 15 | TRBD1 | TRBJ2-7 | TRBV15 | TGTGCCACCAGCAGAGTAGGACAGGGATTCGACGAGCAGTACTTC | CATSRVGQGFDEQYF
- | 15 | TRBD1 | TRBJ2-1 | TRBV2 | TGTGCCAGCAGCCGTCCCGGGACAGGGAACAATGAGCAGTTCTTC | CASSRPGTGNNEQFF
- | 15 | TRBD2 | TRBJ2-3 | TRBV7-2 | TGTGCCAGCAGCTCCAGCGGGGGGCGCAGAGATACGCAGTATTTT | CASSSSGGRRDTQYF
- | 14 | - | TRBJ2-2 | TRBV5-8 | TGTGCCAGCAGTTTGACAGATAGGACCGGGGAGCTGTTTTTT | CASSLTDRTGELFF
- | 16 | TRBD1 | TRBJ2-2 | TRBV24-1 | TGTGCCACCAGTGACCGGACAGGGGCGGACACCGGGGAGCTGTTTTTT | CATSDRTGADTGELFF
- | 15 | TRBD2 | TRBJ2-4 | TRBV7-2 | TGTGCCAGCAGCTTACTAGCGGGGGACAAAAACATTCAGTACTTC | CASSLLAGDKNIQYF
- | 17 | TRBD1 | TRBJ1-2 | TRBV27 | TGTGCCAGCAGTCCCCAGGACAGGGGGATTGTTGGCTATGGCTACACCTTC | CASSPQDRGIVGYGYTF
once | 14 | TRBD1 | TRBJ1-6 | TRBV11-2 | TGTGCCAGCAGCCACCCAGGGGGTAATTCACCCCTCCACTTT | CASSHPGGNSPLHF
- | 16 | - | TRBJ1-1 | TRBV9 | TGTGCCAGCAGCGCGTCGGGGACATCAGTTAGCACTGAAGCTTTCTTT | CASSASGTSVSTEAFF
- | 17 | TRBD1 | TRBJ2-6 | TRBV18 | TGTGCCAGCTCACCGGGACAGGGGGCTTCTGGGGCCAACGTCCTGACTTTC | CASSPGQGASGANVLTF
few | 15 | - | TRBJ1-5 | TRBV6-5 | TGTGCCAGCAGTTCAGCGGGGGAGAGGAATCAGCCCCAGCATTTT | CASSSAGERNQPQHF
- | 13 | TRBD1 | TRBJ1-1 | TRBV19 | TGTGCCACCCGGACAGGGGAAACCGATGAAGCTTTCTTT | CATRTGETDEAFF
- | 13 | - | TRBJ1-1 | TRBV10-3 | TGTGCCATCACCCGGGAAATAGGCACTGAAGCTTTCTTT | CAITREIGTEAFF
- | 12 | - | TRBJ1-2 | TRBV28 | TGTGCCAGCAGTTTCAGTGCCGTAGGCTACACCTTC | CASSFSAVGYTF
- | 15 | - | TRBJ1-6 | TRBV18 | TGTGCCAGCTCACCACCTGCCAGGGGCAATTCACCCCTCCACTTT | CASSPPARGNSPLHF
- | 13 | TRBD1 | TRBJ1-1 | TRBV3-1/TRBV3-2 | TGTGCCAGCAGCCTACGACAGGGAGCGGAAGCTTTCTTT | CASSLRQGAEAFF
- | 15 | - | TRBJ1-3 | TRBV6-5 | TGTGCCACCTCACGGGAACCCCACTCTGGAAACACCATATATTTT | CATSREPHSGNTIYF
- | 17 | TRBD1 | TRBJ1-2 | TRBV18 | TGTGCCAGCTCACCACTGGACAGGGCGGGCTTGGGCTATGGCTACACCTTC | CASSPLDRAGLGYGYTF
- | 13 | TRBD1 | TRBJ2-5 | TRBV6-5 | TGTGCCAGCAGGACAGGGATCCAAGAGACCCAGTACTTC | CASRTGIQETQYF
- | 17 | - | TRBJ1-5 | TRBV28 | TGTGCCAGCAGTTTTCGGTGGGGGGTGGGCAAGAGTCAGCCCCAGCATTTT | CASSFRWGVGKSQPQHF
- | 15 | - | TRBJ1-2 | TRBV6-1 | TGTGCCAGCAGTGAAGCCCCGACAAGCCCCTATGGCTACACCTTC | CASSEAPTSPYGYTF
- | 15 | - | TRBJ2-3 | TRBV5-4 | TGTGCCAGCAGCTTGCAAGCAGGGCCCACAGATACGCAGTATTTT | CASSLQAGPTDTQYF
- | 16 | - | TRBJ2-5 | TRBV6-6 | TGTGCCAGCAGTTACTCGACGGAGGACGGCCGAGAGACCCAGTACTTC | CASSYSTEDGRETQYF